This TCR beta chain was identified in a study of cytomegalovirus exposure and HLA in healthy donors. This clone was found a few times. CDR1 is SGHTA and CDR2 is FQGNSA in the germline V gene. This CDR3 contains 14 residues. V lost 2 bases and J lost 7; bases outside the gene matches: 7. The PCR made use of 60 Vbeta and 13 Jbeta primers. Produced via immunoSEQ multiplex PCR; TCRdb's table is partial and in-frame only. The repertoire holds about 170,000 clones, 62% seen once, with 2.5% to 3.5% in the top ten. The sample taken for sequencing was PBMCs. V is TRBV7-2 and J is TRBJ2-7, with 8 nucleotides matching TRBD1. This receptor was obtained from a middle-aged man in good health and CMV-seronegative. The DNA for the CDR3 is TGTGCCAGCAGCTTAAAGCAGGGGGCGGGTGAGCAGTACTTC. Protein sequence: CASSLKQGAGEQYF.